This passage covers 23 T cell receptor beta chains from one sample sequenced in a study of T cell responses to AZD1222 COVID-19 vaccine. Profiled with immunoSEQ multiplex PCR; TCRdb holds only in-frame clones, not every one. The sample lists over 140,000 clones, roughly 92% occurring once. Sample: peripheral blood, taken on day 0 of AZD1222 vaccination. The receptors stem from an adult in good health.

The chain couples TRBV7-2 to TRBJ2-1; 9 bases fit TRBD2. The CDR3 length is 16 residues. With 5 bases clipped from V and 6 bases from J, the junction kept 11 bases outside the gene matches. In germline, CDR1 is SGHTA, CDR2 FQGNSA. The CDR3 here is CASSAGGLAGINEQFF. The DNA of the CDR3 is TGTGCCAGCAGCGCAGGGGGGCTAGCGGGGATCAATGAGCAGTTCTTC.

This chain links TRBV6-1 with TRBJ2-1; D ambiguous. Germline assignment: CDR1 MNHNS and CDR2 SASEGT. Trimming shortened V by 2 bases and J by 7 bases, and 12 bases separated the two germline ends. This CDR3 is 14 amino acids long. CDR3 DNA: TGTGCCAGCAGTGAAAGGATCATGGGGAATGAGCAGTTCTTC. Translated: CASSERIMGNEQFF.

This sequence joins TRBV3-1 (or the pseudogene TRBV3-2) and TRBJ1-2; tentative D call: TRBD1 (6 bases). The V end lost 1 base, the J end lost 8 bases, and 14 bases lay between the germline ends. Germline values: CDR1 LGHDT, CDR2 YNNKEL (reference sequence). CDR3 size: 14 residues. This CDR3 is CASSQGGGAYGYTF. The CDR3 bases are TGTGCCAGCAGCCAAGGAGGGGGGGCCTACGGCTACACCTTC.

The chain has TRBV6-5 and TRBJ2-7, with 10 bases lining up with TRBD1. V trimming: 5 bases; J trimming: 3 bases; junction bases outside the gene matches: 4. Germline loops: CDR1 MNHEY, CDR2 SVGAGI. The CDR3 extends over 14 amino acids. CDR3 protein: CASSPTGGFYEQYF. The CDR3 coding sequence is TGTGCCAGCAGTCCGACAGGGGGCTTCTACGAGCAGTACTTC.

The chain links TRBV7-2 to TRBJ1-6; D not certain. The V gene lost 5 bases and the J gene lost 10 bases, with 12 bases spanning the gap. The CDR3 runs 13 residues. In germline, CDR1 is SGHTA, CDR2 FQGNSA. CDR3 region: CASSPVHPSPLHF. The DNA of the CDR3 is TGTGCCAGCAGCCCCGTTCACCCGTCACCCCTCCACTTT.

By sample share, this clone is medium-sized. This chain connects TRBV28 to TRBJ2-7, with no clear D. CDR3 length: 14 amino acids. Trimming removed 5 bases from V and 6 bases from J, with 17 bases in between. Germline V lookup: CDR1 MDHEN, CDR2 SYDVKM. CDR3 coding DNA: TGTGCCAGCAGTGGCACCTGGCCGCCCGGCGAGCAGTACTTC. Translation: CASSGTWPPGEQYF.

This clone appeared a single time. V is TRBV6-5 and J is TRBJ1-6, with D unresolved. In germline, CDR1 is MNHEY, CDR2 SVGAGI. CDR3 length: 15 residues. V shed 0 bases and J shed 4 bases, with 7 bases lying between them. The CDR3 coding sequence is TGTGCCAGCAGTTACTCTCCGGCATATAATTCACCCCTCCACTTT. This codes for CASSYSPAYNSPLHF.

This clone was found once. The rearrangement links TRBV7-9 to TRBJ2-7; TRBD1 aligns across 9 bases. The junction had 4 bases not matched to a gene; V was cut back by 1 base and J by 3 bases. The CDR3 consists of 15 residues. Germline loops: CDR1 SEHNR, CDR2 FQNEAQ (reference sequence). CDR3 sequence reads: CASSLGTGVVYEQYF. The CDR3 DNA is TGTGCCAGCAGCTTAGGGACAGGGGTTGTCTACGAGCAGTACTTC.

The gene calls are TRBV5-1 and TRBJ1-3; D is unresolved. Germline assignment: CDR1 SGHRS and CDR2 YFSETQ. The CDR3 runs 14 residues. The V gene lost 5 bases and the J gene lost 4 bases, with 13 bases spanning the gap. The CDR3 nucleotides read TGCGCCAGCAGTTTACAGACGTCCGGAAACACCATATATTTT. As protein: CASSLQTSGNTIYF. Supplemented by reference TRBV5-1 and TRBJ1-3, the full variable domain reads KAGVTQTPRYLIKTRGQQVTLSCSPISGHRSVSWYQQTPGQGLQFLFEYFSETQRNKGNFPGRFSGRQFSNSRSEMNVSTLELGDSALYLCASSLQTSGNTIYFGEGSWLTVV.

The genes are TRBV6-5 and TRBJ1-1; D remains unclear. Germline V gene lookup returns CDR1 MNHEY and CDR2 SVGAGI. Trimming shortened V by 1 base and J by 6 bases, and 9 bases separated the two germline ends. This CDR3 comprises 13 residues. In DNA, the CDR3 is TGTGCCAGCAGTTACTTAGATGAGGCTGAAGCTTTCTTT. Its translation: CASSYLDEAEAFF.

The CDR3 bases are TGTGCCAGCTCCAATGACGGAAACACCATATATTTT. This encodes CASSNDGNTIYF. The chain couples TRBV7-8 to TRBJ1-3; D is uncertain. Germline V gene data show CDR1 as SGHVS and CDR2 as FQNEAQ. Between the trimmed V and J ends, which lost 8 bases and 4 bases, there was a span of 9 bases. CDR3 length: 12 residues.

The rearrangement links TRBV5-1 to TRBJ2-7, with TRBD1 as a possible D gene (6 bases). The germline gives CDR1 SGHRS, CDR2 YFSETQ. The V end lost 5 bases, the J end lost 5 bases, and 14 bases lay between the germline ends. The CDR3 contains 13 residues. The DNA of the CDR3 is TGCGCCAGCAGTAGGGGGTCGGTCGACGAGCAGTACTTC. This sequence encodes CASSRGSVDEQYF.

The chain uses TRBV28 and TRBJ1-2; 7 bases match TRBD1. CDR1 MDHEN and CDR2 SYDVKM come from the germline V gene. After removal of 10 bases from V and 1 base from J, the junction contained 12 bases not matched to a gene. There are 15 residues in the CDR3. CDR3: CATNEPGTDNYGYTF. As DNA, the CDR3 is TGTGCCACAAATGAGCCCGGGACAGATAACTATGGCTACACCTTC.

This chain links TRBV19 with TRBJ2-7; tentatively, D is TRBD2 (5 bases). From germline, CDR1 is LNHDA and CDR2 SQIVND (reference sequence). The CDR3 extends over 14 amino acids. V was cut by 0 bases and J by 7 bases, with 13 bases left in between. The chain's CDR3 is CASSIEALAGEQYF. The CDR3 DNA reads TGTGCCAGTAGTATAGAAGCGCTAGCCGGTGAGCAGTACTTC.

The rearrangement joins TRBV9 to TRBJ1-2, with a weak D call TRBD1 (6 bases). The V gene lost 0 bases and the J gene lost 4 bases, with 16 bases spanning the gap. CDR1 is SGDLS and CDR2 is YYNGEE in the germline V gene. The CDR3 spans 16 residues. Here the CDR3 reads CASSVGSAGATYGYTF. CDR3 coding DNA: TGTGCCAGCAGCGTAGGGTCCGCAGGGGCCACCTATGGCTACACCTTC. The variable domain in full, with the rest retrieved from reference TRBV9 and TRBJ1-2, is DSGVTQTPKHLITATGQRVTLRCSPRSGDLSVYWYQQSLDQGLQFLIQYYNGEERAKGNILERFSAQQFPDLHSELNLSSLELGDSALYFCASSVGSAGATYGYTFGSGTRLTVV.

The genes are TRBV5-1 and TRBJ2-5; perhaps TRBD1 as D (5 bases). The ends were cut back, 5 bases at V and 5 bases at J, with 19 bases in the middle. The CDR3 consists of 15 residues. Germline CDR1 reads SGHRS; CDR2 reads YFSETQ. This CDR3 reads CASRTQGQEAETQYF. The CDR3, as DNA: TGCGCCAGCAGAACGCAGGGCCAAGAGGCGGAGACCCAGTACTTC.

This chain links TRBV5-1 with TRBJ2-1; D might be TRBD1 (6 bases). The CDR3 extends over 13 amino acids. From germline, CDR1 is SGHRS and CDR2 YFSETQ. Between the trimmed V and J ends, which lost 2 bases and 13 bases, there was a span of 16 bases. CDR3 nucleotide sequence: TGCGCCAGCAGCTTCGGAACTCAAGGGGGTCAGTTCTTC. It is translated as CASSFGTQGGQFF.

J is TRBJ2-6 and V is TRBV7-9; TRBD1 is a possible D gene (5 bases). Germline V gene sequence: CDR1 SEHNR, CDR2 FQNEAQ (reference sequence). The CDR3 contains 15 residues. V was trimmed by 7 bases and J by 0 bases, leaving 10 bases between them. The CDR3 protein is CASTAQDSGANVLTF. The CDR3 nucleotides are TGTGCCAGCACCGCACAGGACTCTGGGGCCAACGTCCTGACTTTC.

The genes are TRBV7-2 and TRBJ2-7; weak D call: TRBD1 (6 bases). Germline CDR1 is SGHTA and CDR2 is FQGNSA. The V end was cut by 8 bases, the J end by 6 bases, with 17 bases between. The CDR3 contains 13 residues. As DNA, the CDR3 is TGTGCCAGCGGATCCTCAACAGGGAGCGAGCAGTACTTC. Protein: CASGSSTGSEQYF.

This clone was seen once. The chain links TRBV5-1 to TRBJ2-3; TRBD1 is a possible D gene (6 bases). The CDR3 is 14 residues long. V gave up 4 bases and J gave up 3 bases, with 12 bases separating them. Germline CDR1 and CDR2: SGHRS and YFSETQ. CDR3 in DNA: TGCGCCAGCAGCAAACACAGGGATACAGATACGCAGTATTTT. This codes for CASSKHRDTDTQYF.

This chain uses TRBV28 with TRBJ1-5; tentatively, D is TRBD1 (5 bases). The CDR3 is 17 amino acids. The germline CDR1 and CDR2 sequences are MDHEN and SYDVKM. Deletions cut 4 bases from V and 2 bases from J, with 18 bases between. This CDR3 is CASSSNPRLGGNQPQHF. CDR3 DNA sequence: TGTGCCAGCAGTTCCAACCCCCGATTGGGGGGCAATCAGCCCCAGCATTTT.

This clone was recorded only once. The gene calls are TRBV2 and TRBJ1-1; tentative D call: TRBD1 (5 bases). Germline lookup yields CDR1 SNHLY and CDR2 FYNNEI. The CDR3 has 16 residues. The V gene lost 7 bases and the J gene lost 4 bases, with 22 bases spanning the gap. The CDR3: CASKRQRPVIVTEAFF. In DNA form, the CDR3 reads TGTGCCAGCAAAAGACAGCGACCCGTTATTGTCACTGAAGCTTTCTTT.

The J gene is TRBJ1-4, the V gene TRBV4-2, with D maybe TRBD1 (6 bases). CDR3 length: 15 residues. V was clipped by 2 bases and J by 3 bases, with 10 bases between them. Germline-derived CDR1 and CDR2 are LGHNA and YNFKEQ. CDR3 loop: CASSQLQGANEKLFF. CDR3 nucleotides: TGTGCCAGCAGCCAACTACAGGGTGCTAATGAAAAACTGTTTTTT.